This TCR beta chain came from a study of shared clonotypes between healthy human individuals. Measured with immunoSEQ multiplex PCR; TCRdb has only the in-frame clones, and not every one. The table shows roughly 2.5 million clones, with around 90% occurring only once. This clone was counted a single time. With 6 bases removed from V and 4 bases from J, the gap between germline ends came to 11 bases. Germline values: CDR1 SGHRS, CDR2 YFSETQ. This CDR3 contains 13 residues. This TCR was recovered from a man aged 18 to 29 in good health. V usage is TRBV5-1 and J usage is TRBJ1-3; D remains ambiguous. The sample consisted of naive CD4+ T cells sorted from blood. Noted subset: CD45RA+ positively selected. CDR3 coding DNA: TGCGCCAGCAAGAAAGGCGACGGAAACACCATATATTTT. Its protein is CASKKGDGNTIYF. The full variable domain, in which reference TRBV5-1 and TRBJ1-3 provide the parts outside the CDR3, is KAGVTQTPRYLIKTRGQQVTLSCSPISGHRSVSWYQQTPGQGLQFLFEYFSETQRNKGNFPGRFSGRQFSNSRSEMNVSTLELGDSALYLCASKKGDGNTIYFGEGSWLTVV.